The 24 T cell receptor beta chains below come from one sample, sequenced in a study of long-term antiretroviral therapy in people with HIV. Samples were assayed with immunoSEQ v3.0 at survey level. Repertoires were generated with immunoSEQ multiplex PCR, while TCRdb's copy carries only in-frame clones and drops some. The sample lists about 39,000 clones, around 80% occurring once. The sequences come from unsorted PBMCs, collected 0.6 years after starting antiretroviral therapy. The receptors shown here come from a man aged 18 to 29 with HIV.

This chain joins TRBV19 and TRBJ1-1; 8 nucleotides match TRBD1. V lost 1 base, J lost 5 bases, and 6 bases stayed unmatched. Germline V gene sequence: CDR1 LNHDA, CDR2 SQIVND (reference sequence). The CDR3 covers 15 residues. CDR3 residues: CASSIVGQGRTEAFF. The CDR3 bases are TGTGCCAGTAGTATAGTCGGACAGGGAAGGACTGAAGCTTTCTTT.

V gene TRBV15 combines with J gene TRBJ1-3; D unclear. CDR1 LNHNV and CDR2 YYDKDF come from the germline V gene (reference sequence). This CDR3 comprises 15 residues. Trimming cost V 0 bases and J 0 bases, with 6 bases left between them. The CDR3, as DNA: TGTGCCACCAGCAGAGAAATGAGCTCTGGAAACACCATATATTTT. It translates to CATSREMSSGNTIYF.

V is TRBV15 and J is TRBJ2-7, with 7 bases fitting TRBD1. The V and J ends lost 5 bases and 6 bases, in that order; junction bases with no gene match: 10. CDR3 size: 14 residues. In germline, CDR1 is LNHNV, CDR2 YYDKDF (reference sequence). This CDR3 is CATSPGTASLEQYF. CDR3 DNA: TGTGCCACCAGCCCCGGGACAGCCTCTCTCGAGCAGTACTTC.

V and J are TRBV18 and TRBJ2-5; possibly TRBD1 for D (6 bases). The CDR3 loop spans 15 amino acids. V gave up 3 bases and J gave up 4 bases, with 15 bases separating them. Looked up from germline, CDR1 is KGHSH and CDR2 is LQKENI. The CDR3, as DNA: TGTGCCAGCTCACCGACAACAGGGATTCGAGAGACCCAGTACTTC. Its protein product is CASSPTTGIRETQYF.

V and J are TRBV9 and TRBJ1-2, with D possibly matching TRBD1 (5 bases). The CDR3 is 15 amino acids. Trimming took 5 bases from V and 4 from J, leaving 18 bases between them. The V gene's germline CDR1 is SGDLS and CDR2 YYNGEE. The CDR3 reads CASSLPKEGSYGYTF. CDR3 sequence (DNA): TGTGCCAGCAGTTTACCGAAAGAGGGGTCCTATGGCTACACCTTC. Variable domain in full (rest from reference TRBV9 and TRBJ1-2): DSGVTQTPKHLITATGQRVTLRCSPRSGDLSVYWYQQSLDQGLQFLIQYYNGEERAKGNILERFSAQQFPDLHSELNLSSLELGDSALYFCASSLPKEGSYGYTFGSGTRLTVV.

The rearrangement joins TRBV27 to TRBJ1-3; D unresolved. In germline, CDR1 is MNHEY, CDR2 SMNVEV (reference sequence). V lost 0 bases and J lost 0, with 9 bases in between. This CDR3 is 16 amino acids long. This chain's CDR3 is CASSLSGGHSGNTIYF. The CDR3 DNA is TGTGCCAGCAGTTTATCCGGCGGGCACTCTGGAAACACCATATATTTT.

The rearrangement joins TRBV28 to TRBJ2-7, with 12 bases matching TRBD1. CDR3 length: 13 residues. Germline values: CDR1 MDHEN, CDR2 SYDVKM. V gave up 7 bases and J gave up 7 bases; unmatched junction bases: 5. CDR3 nucleotides: TGTGCCAGCACTCGGGACAGGGGGCTTGAGCAGTACTTC. Amino acid sequence: CASTRDRGLEQYF.

V usage is TRBV28 and J usage is TRBJ2-7; 8 nucleotides match TRBD1. Germline assignment: CDR1 MDHEN and CDR2 SYDVKM. The ends lost 1 base at V and 2 bases at J; junction bases unmatched: 4. This CDR3 is 15 amino acids long. DNA of the CDR3: TGTGCCAGCAGTTTATATCAGGGGGCTACCTACGAGCAGTACTTC. Its protein product is CASSLYQGATYEQYF.

The V and J genes are TRBV4-3 and TRBJ2-1; D not certain. The CDR3 covers 14 residues. V gave up 1 base and J gave up 11 bases, with 15 bases separating them. The germline CDR1 and CDR2 sequences are LGHNA and YSLEER. The CDR3 bases are TGCGCCAGCAGCCAAGGAGGAGAAAATCGAAAGCAGTTCTTC. It translates to CASSQGGENRKQFF.

The chain links TRBV6-6 to TRBJ2-2, with D unclear. The CDR3 loop spans 13 amino acids. V lost 3 bases, J lost 1 base, and 3 bases lay in between. Looked up from germline, CDR1 is MNHNY and CDR2 is SVGAGI (reference sequence). In nucleotides, the CDR3 is TGTGCCAGCAGTTATTTGAACACCGGGGAGCTGTTTTTT. Its protein product is CASSYLNTGELFF.

This clone came up a few times. The gene calls are TRBV6-6 and TRBJ1-3; D remains ambiguous. The CDR3 has 14 amino acids. V was shortened by 0 bases and J by 4 bases, with 7 bases between the two germline ends. The germline V gene has CDR1 MNHNY and CDR2 SVGAGI (reference sequence). The CDR3 coding sequence is TGTGCCAGCAGTTACTCGACCCAAGGAAACACCATATATTTT. As protein: CASSYSTQGNTIYF.

The chain is built from TRBV6-5 and TRBJ1-1; TRBD1 matches 7 bases. The CDR3 totals 15 residues. CDR1 and CDR2 from the germline V gene are MNHEY and SVGAGI. Losses at the gene ends were 2 bases for V and 0 bases for J; bases not matched to a gene: 3. The CDR3 nucleotides read TGTGCCAGCAGTTACACCGGGACAGTGAACACTGAAGCTTTCTTT. Translation: CASSYTGTVNTEAFF.

The rearrangement uses TRBV4-2 and TRBJ1-5; possibly TRBD1 for D (6 bases). Trimming removed 5 bases from V and 6 bases from J, with 14 bases in between. Per the germline V gene, CDR1 is LGHNA and CDR2 is YNFKEQ. CDR3 length equals 14 residues. The CDR3: CASSTPGAAQPQHF. The CDR3 DNA reads TGTGCCAGCAGCACCCCAGGGGCGGCTCAGCCCCAGCATTTT.

The chain joins TRBV5-8 to TRBJ1-5; D gene uncertain. V was clipped by 4 bases and J by 1 base, with 12 bases between them. The CDR3 length is 15 residues. Germline lookup yields CDR1 SGHTS and CDR2 YDEGEE. The CDR3 loop reads CASSAGVGSNQPQHF. In nucleotides, the CDR3 is TGTGCCAGCAGCGCCGGCGTCGGGAGCAATCAGCCCCAGCATTTT.

The chain has TRBV7-2 and TRBJ2-5; 10 bases are shared with TRBD2. The germline V gene has CDR1 SGHTA and CDR2 FQGNSA. The CDR3 extends over 18 amino acids. V was clipped by 5 bases and J by 5 bases; unmatched bases: 17. The CDR3 DNA reads as TGTGCCAGCAGCAATACCGCTACCCTAGCGGGAGCTGGGGAGACCCAGTACTTC. This sequence encodes CASSNTATLAGAGETQYF.

This chain links TRBV11-2 with TRBJ2-3; perhaps TRBD2 as D (6 bases). The germline V and J ends were trimmed by 8 bases and 0 bases, with 12 bases remaining between them. The CDR3 has 14 residues. From germline, CDR1 is SGHAT and CDR2 FQNNGV. Here the CDR3 reads CASRDSLSTDTQYF. As DNA, the CDR3 is TGTGCCAGCCGGGACTCCCTGAGCACAGATACGCAGTATTTT.

V usage is TRBV7-2 and J usage is TRBJ1-2; D may be TRBD1 (6 bases). This CDR3 has 15 amino acids. V lost 3 bases and J 4 bases, leaving 15 bases between the germline ends. CDR1 is SGHTA, CDR2 FQGNSA, per germline. As DNA, the CDR3 is TGTGCCAGCAGCTTGGACCCAGGGGCCCTCTATGGCTACACCTTC. Translating it yields CASSLDPGALYGYTF.

V usage is TRBV5-1 and J usage is TRBJ2-7; 7 bases agree with TRBD2. The V gene's germline CDR1 is SGHRS and CDR2 YFSETQ. Losses at the gene ends were 0 bases for V and 6 bases for J; bases not matched to a gene: 6. The CDR3 has 14 residues. CDR3 amino acids: CASSLESGGGEQYF. Here the CDR3 DNA reads TGCGCCAGCAGCTTGGAATCGGGAGGAGGCGAGCAGTACTTC.

This clone was detected only once. The rearrangement joins TRBV5-6 to TRBJ1-3; D perhaps matches TRBD1 (5 bases). The germline V gene encodes CDR1 SGHDT and CDR2 YYEEEE. Trimming removed 3 bases from V and 0 bases from J, with 19 bases in between. The CDR3 covers 18 residues. The CDR3 protein is CASSWSGTLITSGNTIYF. The CDR3, as DNA: TGTGCCAGCAGCTGGTCCGGGACGCTTATTACCTCTGGAAACACCATATATTTT.

The chain is built from TRBV19 and TRBJ1-1; TRBD1 is a possible D gene (5 bases). Germline-derived CDR1 and CDR2 are LNHDA and SQIVND (reference sequence). Between the trimmed V and J ends, which lost 5 bases and 3 bases, there was a span of 13 bases. There are 14 residues in the CDR3. As DNA, the CDR3 is TGTGCCAGTAGTGGCTGGGGCAAGTACACTGAAGCTTTCTTT. Translated: CASSGWGKYTEAFF.

J is TRBJ2-1 and V is TRBV6-5; 7 nucleotides align to TRBD1. Germline-derived CDR1 and CDR2 are MNHEY and SVGAGI. The CDR3 is 15 amino acids. The V and J ends lost 5 bases and 5 bases, in that order; junction bases with no gene match: 9. CDR3 in DNA: TGTGCCAGCAGTCGACAGGGCATTAGGGACAATGAGCAGTTCTTC. Translating gives CASSRQGIRDNEQFF.

This rearrangement joins TRBV2 to TRBJ2-1; 9 nucleotides align to TRBD2. Per the germline V gene, CDR1 is SNHLY and CDR2 is FYNNEI. There are 15 residues in the CDR3. J lost 0 bases, V lost 5 bases, and 2 bases had no gene match. The CDR3 protein is CASSSSGSSYNEQFF. In DNA form, the CDR3 reads TGTGCCAGCAGTAGTAGCGGGAGCTCCTACAATGAGCAGTTCTTC.

This chain joins TRBV6-5 and TRBJ2-7; 7 bases are shared with TRBD1. Germline V gene sequence: CDR1 MNHEY, CDR2 SVGAGI. This CDR3 is built from 15 residues. V dropped 4 bases and J dropped 4; count of bases not matched to a gene: 10. The CDR3 DNA sequence: TGTGCCAGCAGTTTCCCCACAGGGGCTACATACGAGCAGTACTTC. Residues: CASSFPTGATYEQYF.

On this clone: Different DNA sequences within this sample yield the same CDR3. The chain employs TRBV6-6 and TRBJ1-1, with D possibly being TRBD1 (5 bases). Trimming removed 2 bases at V and 1 base at J, with 11 bases between. This CDR3 spans 15 amino acids. The germline gives CDR1 MNHNY, CDR2 SVGAGI (reference sequence). CDR3 sequence: CASSYLGTENTEAFF. The CDR3 DNA sequence: TGTGCCAGCAGTTACCTCGGGACGGAGAACACTGAAGCTTTCTTT.